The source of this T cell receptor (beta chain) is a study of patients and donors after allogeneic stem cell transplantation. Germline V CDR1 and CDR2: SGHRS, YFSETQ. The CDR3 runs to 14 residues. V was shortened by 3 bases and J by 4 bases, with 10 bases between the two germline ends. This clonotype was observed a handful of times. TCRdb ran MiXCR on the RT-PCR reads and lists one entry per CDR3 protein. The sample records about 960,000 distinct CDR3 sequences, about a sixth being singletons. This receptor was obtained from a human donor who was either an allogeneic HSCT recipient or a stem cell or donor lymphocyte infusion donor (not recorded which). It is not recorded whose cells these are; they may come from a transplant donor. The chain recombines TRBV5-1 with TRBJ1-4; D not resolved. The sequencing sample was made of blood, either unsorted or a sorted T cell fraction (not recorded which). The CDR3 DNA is TGCGCCAGCAGCTCGAGGATTGGTAATGAAAAACTGTTTTTT. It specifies CASSSRIGNEKLFF. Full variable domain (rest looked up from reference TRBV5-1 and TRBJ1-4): KAGVTQTPRYLIKTRGQQVTLSCSPISGHRSVSWYQQTPGQGLQFLFEYFSETQRNKGNFPGRFSGRQFSNSRSEMNVSTLELGDSALYLCASSSRIGNEKLFFGSGTQLSVL.